This TCR beta chain is from a study of identical twins. Overall study findings and caveats: Twin sharing of out-of-frame TCR alpha was underestimated by models in monozygotic pairs. Low generation probability was overrepresented in out-of-frame alpha sequences shared by twins. Invariant MAIT and iNKT cells could partly confound zero-insertion analyses. Abundant beta clonotypes from cord blood bore fewer insertions; memory repertoires lacked this pattern.

Trimming left V 5 bases short and J 1 base short, with 6 bases between. The CDR3 consists of 14 residues. Germline CDR1 is SNHLY and CDR2 is FYNNEI. TCRdb redid the calling of the 5' RACE reads with MiXCR, one entry per CDR3 protein. The table has a few hundred thousand distinct CDR3 sequences, about 18% seen once. This clonotype has a count of ten or more. Its antigen is not identified. This TCR came from a man aged 45 to 65 in good health. V gene TRBV2 combines with J gene TRBJ1-6; tentatively, D is TRBD1 (5 bases). Source material: naive T cells sorted from blood. CDR3 in DNA: TGTGCCAGCAGTTCAGGGTCCTATAATTCACCCCTCCACTTT. It is translated as CASSSGSYNSPLHF.